This TCR beta chain is drawn from a study of tissue T cells after allogeneic stem cell transplantation. Whole-study results and caveats: Anatomically similar tissues had similar TCR repertoires within each patient. Only a limited share of tissue TCRs appeared in blood or spleen.

Survey-depth TCRbeta CDR3 sequencing reported V/J genes and productive frequencies. TCRdb keeps only in-frame clones here, not all; method: immunoSEQ multiplex PCR. The sample records around 4,200 clones, 59% being singletons. Time point noted: mouse harvest day 7 after allogeneic transplant. Mouse grafts combined 10^7 T-cell-depleted bone marrow cells with 10^6 splenic CD5+ T cells. Mice had MHC-mismatched B6 into BALB/c GVHD, sampled day 7 or 14. A single count supports this clone. Its target is not known. Mouse names are used for the genes. The clonotype was recovered from a female BALB/c mouse given C57BL/6 T cells with graft-versus-host disease after an allogeneic hematopoietic cell transplant. The sequencing sample was made of spleen.

CDR3 bases read: TGTGCAAGCAGCTTAGATGGGTACCAAGACACCCAGTAC. Translating gives CASSLDGYQDTQY. The whole CDR3 sequence is CASSLDGYQDTQYF. The chain combines TRBV16 with TRBJ2-5; no clear D gene. The read ends 1 residue early relative to the CDR3; the germline J gene fills the gap. The CDR3 sequence is 14 residues long. The germline V gene encodes CDR1 SGHSA and CDR2 FRNQAP. V was trimmed by 0 bases and J by 1 base, leaving 5 bases between them.